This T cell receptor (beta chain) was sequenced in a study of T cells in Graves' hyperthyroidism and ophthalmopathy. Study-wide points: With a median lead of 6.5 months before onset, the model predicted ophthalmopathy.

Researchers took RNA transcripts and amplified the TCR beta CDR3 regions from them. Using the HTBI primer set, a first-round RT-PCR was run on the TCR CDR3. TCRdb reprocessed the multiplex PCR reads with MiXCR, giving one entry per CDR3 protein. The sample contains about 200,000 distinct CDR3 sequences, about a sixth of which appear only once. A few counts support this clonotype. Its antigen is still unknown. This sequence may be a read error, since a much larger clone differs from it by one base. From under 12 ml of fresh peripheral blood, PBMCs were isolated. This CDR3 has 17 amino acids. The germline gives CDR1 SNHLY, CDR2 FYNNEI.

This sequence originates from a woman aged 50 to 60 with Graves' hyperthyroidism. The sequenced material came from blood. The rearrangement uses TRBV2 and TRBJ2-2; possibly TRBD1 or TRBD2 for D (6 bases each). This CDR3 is CASTQETSGHPGGKLFF. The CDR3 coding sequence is TGTGCCAGCACTCAAGAAACTTCGGGACACCCTGGCGGGAAGCTGTTTTTT.